One sample yielded the 15 T cell receptor beta chains listed below, sequenced in a study of T-cell reconstitution after alpha-beta-depleted transplantation in children. Preparing the TCRbeta library involved the use of unique molecular identifiers. Via MiXCR, TCRdb re-called the PCR reads, giving one row per CDR3 protein. The table shows some 600,000 distinct CDR3 sequences, with 10% to 15% occurring only once. Sequencing was performed on PBMCs, mostly from graft donor cells, taken 360 days after TCRalphabeta/CD19-depleted stem cell transplant. These receptors all come from a male patient under 18 who had a stem cell transplant for acute myeloid leukemia, so the T cells may come from the graft donor.

In this sample, this clonotype turned up a few times. V and J are TRBV15 and TRBJ2-4; 10 bases match TRBD1. Germline V lookup: CDR1 LNHNV, CDR2 YYDKDF (reference sequence). J was trimmed by 1 base and V by 4 bases; bases with no gene match: 19. There are 21 residues in the CDR3. CDR3 in DNA: TGTGCCACCAGCAAAGGATTCGGGACAGGGGCCTCTAGTCCCGCCAAAAACATTCAGTACTTC. It is translated as CATSKGFGTGASSPAKNIQYF. Supplemented by reference TRBV15 and TRBJ2-4, the full variable domain reads DAMVIQNPRYQVTQFGKPVTLSCSQTLNHNVMYWYQQKSSQAPKLLFHYYDKDFNNEADTPDNFQSRRPNTSFCFLDIRSPGLGDTAMYLCATSKGFGTGASSPAKNIQYFGAGTRLSVL.

The genes are TRBV20-1 and TRBJ2-3, with 7 bases lining up with TRBD2. From germline, CDR1 is DFQATT and CDR2 SNEGSKA (reference sequence). The CDR3 sequence is 16 residues long. The V and J ends lost 4 bases and 3 bases, in that order; junction bases with no gene match: 13. The CDR3 DNA follows: TGCAGTGCTACCGGGGGAGCGGGATTGGGGACAGATACGCAGTATTTT. This encodes CSATGGAGLGTDTQYF.

The chain links TRBV12-3 or TRBV12-4 to TRBJ2-7; unclear D gene. The V end lost 2 bases, the J end lost 4 bases, and 12 bases lay between the germline ends. This CDR3 has 14 amino acids. The CDR3 here is CASSLTRLMYEQYF. The CDR3 DNA follows: TGTGCCAGCAGTTTAACCCGACTTATGTACGAGCAGTACTTC.

This clonotype was seen many times. The chain links TRBV29-1 to TRBJ1-1; D gene uncertain. Trimming removed 4 bases at V and 2 bases at J, with 11 bases between. The CDR3 extends over 13 amino acids. From germline, CDR1 is SQVTM and CDR2 ANQGSEA. CDR3 in DNA: TGCAGCGTTGGGGAACGGACTAACACTGAAGCTTTCTTT. It specifies CSVGERTNTEAFF. The full variable domain, rest sourced from reference TRBV29-1 and TRBJ1-1, is SAVISQKPSRDICQRGTSLTIQCQVDSQVTMMFWYRQQPGQSLTLIATANQGSEATYESGFVIDKFPISRPNLTFSTLTVSNMSPEDSSIYLCSVGERTNTEAFFGQGTRLTVV.

The chain carries TRBV20-1 and TRBJ1-1, with D maybe TRBD1 (5 bases). Trimming stripped 4 bases from V and 4 bases from J, with 22 bases between. Germline CDR1 is DFQATT and CDR2 is SNEGSKA (reference sequence). CDR3 length equals 16 residues. The CDR3 region is CSATNNRGRVVTEAFF. In DNA form, the CDR3 reads TGCAGTGCTACGAACAATCGCGGCAGGGTGGTCACTGAAGCTTTCTTT.

The sample holds a few counts of this clonotype. The rearrangement links TRBV20-1 to TRBJ2-7; TRBD2 matches at 11 bases. V gave up 4 bases and J gave up 0 bases; unmatched junction bases: 5. Germline loops: CDR1 DFQATT, CDR2 SNEGSKA (reference sequence). This CDR3 has 15 residues. The DNA for the CDR3 is TGCAGTGCTACCGGACTAGCGGGTATCTCCTACGAGCAGTACTTC. Protein: CSATGLAGISYEQYF.

A few counts support this clonotype. The V and J genes are TRBV7-2 and TRBJ2-4; a possible D gene is TRBD2 (5 bases). Germline V gives CDR1 SGHTA, CDR2 FQGNSA. The V and J ends lost 1 base and 0 bases respectively, with 7 bases between them. CDR3 length equals 15 residues. The CDR3 reads CASSLVALAKNIQYF. CDR3 DNA sequence: TGTGCCAGCAGCTTAGTAGCGCTAGCCAAAAACATTCAGTACTTC.

In this sample, this clonotype turned up many times. The chain has TRBV7-2 and TRBJ2-5; D is possibly TRBD2 (6 bases). The CDR3 runs 16 residues. V was pared by 2 bases and J by 3 bases, with 16 bases between. Germline CDR1 is SGHTA and CDR2 is FQGNSA. The DNA of the CDR3 is TGTGCCAGCAGCTTAACTAGACTAGGCGGGAAAGAGACCCAGTACTTC. This sequence encodes CASSLTRLGGKETQYF. The variable domain in full, completed from reference TRBV7-2 and TRBJ2-5, reads GAGVSQSPSNKVTEKGKDVELRCDPISGHTALYWYRQSLGQGLEFLIYFQGNSAPDKSGLPSDRFSAERTGGSVSTLTIQRTQQEDSAVYLCASSLTRLGGKETQYFGPGTRLLVL.

The chain has TRBV2 and TRBJ2-5; a weak D match, TRBD2 (6 bases). Germline values: CDR1 SNHLY, CDR2 FYNNEI. The CDR3 contains 12 residues. With 6 bases removed from V and 3 bases from J, the gap between germline ends came to 8 bases. The CDR3 is CASSGREETQYF. Here the CDR3 DNA reads TGTGCCAGCAGCGGGAGAGAAGAGACCCAGTACTTC.

Only a few counts were recorded for this clonotype. DNA of the CDR3: TGTGCCAGCAGCGTAAGACAGTTTGAAGCTTTCTTT. As protein: CASSVRQFEAFF. The chain links TRBV11-2 to TRBJ1-1, with a weak D call TRBD1 (5 bases). Trimming left V 5 bases short and J 7 bases short, with 11 bases between. The CDR3 contains 12 residues. Germline V gene data show CDR1 as SGHAT and CDR2 as FQNNGV.

The chain has TRBV28 and TRBJ2-5; 16 bases agree with TRBD2. With V trimmed by 3 bases and J by 5 bases, 9 bases remained unmatched. Germline V gives CDR1 MDHEN, CDR2 SYDVKM. This CDR3 region has 18 residues. CDR3 in amino acids: CASSFGTSGRAGRETQYF. CDR3 coding DNA: TGTGCCAGCAGTTTCGGGACTAGCGGGAGGGCCGGACGGGAGACCCAGTACTTC.

In its sample, this clonotype was seen a few times. This sequence joins TRBV12-3 or TRBV12-4 and TRBJ2-1, with D perhaps given as TRBD1 or TRBD2 (5 bases each). V lost 5 bases and J lost 8, with 13 bases in between. The CDR3 consists of 13 residues. The CDR3 DNA sequence: TGTGCCAGCAGTCGGGACGCTACACATGAGCAGTTCTTC. Protein: CASSRDATHEQFF.

The sample holds many counts of this clonotype. V gene TRBV7-8 combines with J gene TRBJ2-3; possible D gene TRBD2, 5 bases. Germline V gives CDR1 SGHVS, CDR2 FQNEAQ. The V end lost 3 bases, the J end lost 5 bases, and 21 bases lay between the germline ends. This CDR3 contains 17 residues. The CDR3 nucleotides are TGTGCCAGCAGCTTTGGCCCTAGCTCGGGCTCCGGAGATACGCAGTATTTT. Translated, it gives CASSFGPSSGSGDTQYF.

The V call is TRBV7-9, the J call TRBJ2-3; D is undetermined. Germline lookup yields CDR1 SEHNR and CDR2 FQNEAQ (reference sequence). The CDR3 loop spans 14 amino acids. Trimming took 6 bases from V and 5 from J, leaving 15 bases between them. Here the CDR3 DNA reads TGTGCCAGCAGACCCGAATTCTTAGTAGATACGCAGTATTTT. Translating gives CASRPEFLVDTQYF.

This clonotype was observed a handful of times. The chain carries TRBV29-1 and TRBJ2-7; D is uncertain. The CDR3 length is 12 residues. Trimming pared 7 bases from V and 0 bases from J, leaving 10 bases between. The germline CDR1 and CDR2 sequences are SQVTM and ANQGSEA. In DNA form, the CDR3 reads TGCAGCGCCCTATCGGACTCCTACGAGCAGTACTTC. Translated: CSALSDSYEQYF.